The 14 T cell receptor beta chains listed next were all sequenced from one sample in a study of identical twins. From the 5' RACE reads, TCRdb called clonotypes with MiXCR, one entry per CDR3 protein. In the table there are roughly 1.6 million distinct CDR3 sequences, more than 30% of which are singletons. The sample consisted of cord blood. The receptors stem from a newborn girl in good health.

This clonotype has just a few counts. The chain has TRBV7-2 and TRBJ2-7; 7 nucleotides match TRBD1. J lost 6 bases, V lost 4 bases, and 9 bases had no gene match. This CDR3 is built from 14 residues. CDR1 SGHTA and CDR2 FQGNSA come from the germline V gene. CDR3 amino acids: CASSSRQGSSEQYF. CDR3 nucleotides: TGTGCCAGCAGCTCGCGACAGGGTAGTTCCGAGCAGTACTTC.

This clonotype was picked up one time. This chain links TRBV3-1 with TRBJ2-5; 10 bases match TRBD2. The CDR3 has 14 amino acids. V trimming: 4 bases; J trimming: 11 bases; junction bases outside the gene matches: 10. Looked up from germline, CDR1 is LGHDT and CDR2 is YNNKEL (reference sequence). The CDR3 DNA sequence: TGTGCCAGCAGCCTACTAGCGGGGAAATACGTGCAGTACTTC. Encoded protein: CASSLLAGKYVQYF.

This clonotype was seen repeatedly, ten times or more. This rearrangement joins TRBV24-1 to TRBJ2-1; 14 nucleotides match TRBD2. Trimming cost V 2 bases and J 3 bases; bases outside gene matches: 2. Germline CDR1 is KGHDR and CDR2 is SFDVKD. The CDR3 sequence is 17 residues long. CDR3 amino acids: CATSDSGTSGGYNEQFF. The DNA for the CDR3 is TGTGCCACCAGTGATTCCGGGACTAGCGGGGGCTACAATGAGCAGTTCTTC.

This CDR3 reads CSAWDSLQETQYF. The CDR3 DNA reads TGCAGTGCGTGGGACAGCCTCCAAGAGACCCAGTACTTC. V gene TRBV20-1 combines with J gene TRBJ2-5; 7 bases align to TRBD1. V was clipped by 6 bases and J by 1 base; unmatched bases: 5. The V gene's germline CDR1 is DFQATT and CDR2 SNEGSKA (reference sequence). This CDR3 has 13 amino acids.

The chain combines TRBV25-1 with TRBJ2-3; 9 positions agree with TRBD2. The V gene end was trimmed by 4 bases and the J gene end by 2 bases; junction bases not matched to a gene: 19. This CDR3 is 20 amino acids long. Per the germline V gene, CDR1 is MGHDK and CDR2 is SYGVNS. CDR3 amino acids: CASSGGQPLAGSSVTDTQYF. The CDR3 bases are TGTGCCAGCAGTGGGGGACAACCGCTAGCGGGGAGTTCGGTCACAGATACGCAGTATTTT.

This sequence joins TRBV2 and TRBJ2-3; no reliable D call. Germline V gene data show CDR1 as SNHLY and CDR2 as FYNNEI. V shed 8 bases and J shed 1 base, with 4 bases lying between them. The CDR3 totals 11 residues. CDR3: CASERTDTQYF. The CDR3 region has the DNA TGTGCCAGCGAGCGCACAGATACGCAGTATTTT.

A word on this clonotype: This may come from a read error, since a much larger clone is one base off. This chain joins TRBV2 and TRBJ2-1; TRBD2 aligns across 16 bases. Germline V CDR1 and CDR2: SNHLY, FYNNEI. Losses at the gene ends were 8 bases for V and 2 bases for J; bases not matched to a gene: 0. The CDR3 is made up of 15 amino acids. The CDR3 loop reads CASGTSGRAYNEQFF. In DNA, the CDR3 is TGTGCCAGCGGGACTAGCGGGAGGGCCTACAATGAGCAGTTCTTC.

This clonotype has a handful of counts. CDR3 residues: CSVEDGGNSEAFF. Here the CDR3 DNA reads TGCAGCGTTGAAGATGGGGGCAACTCTGAAGCTTTCTTT. The rearrangement uses TRBV29-1 and TRBJ1-1; possibly TRBD1 for D (6 bases). The CDR3 is made up of 13 amino acids. The ends were cut back, 0 bases at V and 6 bases at J, with 11 bases in the middle. Germline CDR1 reads SQVTM; CDR2 reads ANQGSEA.

The table lists this clonotype with a few counts. The chain carries TRBV12-3 or TRBV12-4 and TRBJ1-2; 11 bases are a match to TRBD1. The CDR3 extends over 16 amino acids. The V and J ends lost 6 bases and 4 bases, in that order; junction bases with no gene match: 10. DNA for the CDR3: TGTGCCAGCAGCCGAATCGGGACAGGGGGAAGCTATGGCTACACCTTC. Translating it yields CASSRIGTGGSYGYTF.

A remark on this clonotype: One junction end does not reproduce the germline sequence, and a read error may be involved. The rearrangement uses TRBV6-5 and TRBJ1-4; D ambiguous. The length of the CDR3 is 15 residues. Germline loops: CDR1 MNHEY, CDR2 SVGAGI. CDR3 sequence: CGSSSTHMDRRELFF. Here the CDR3 DNA reads TGTGGCAGCAGCTCAACACACATGGATAGGAGGGAACTGTTTTTT.

This chain connects TRBV3-1 to TRBJ1-6; D is perhaps TRBD1 (6 bases). V was pared by 4 bases and J by 5 bases, with 9 bases between. The germline V gene has CDR1 LGHDT and CDR2 YNNKEL (reference sequence). This CDR3 has 14 residues. This CDR3 reads CASSRGDNNSPLHF. Here the CDR3 DNA reads TGTGCCAGCAGCCGGGGGGACAATAATTCACCCCTCCACTTT.

This chain connects TRBV20-1 to TRBJ2-3; TRBD2 might be the D (6 bases). With 5 bases removed from V and 4 bases from J, the gap between germline ends came to 13 bases. Germline-derived CDR1 and CDR2 are DFQATT and SNEGSKA (reference sequence). This CDR3 is 13 amino acids long. The CDR3 protein is CSARRTTPDTQYF. CDR3 nucleotide sequence: TGCAGTGCTCGGCGGACTACGCCAGATACGCAGTATTTT.

This clonotype was observed a handful of times. The CDR3 is CASRQLVWASGGGNEQFF. CDR3 in DNA: TGTGCCAGCAGACAACTCGTTTGGGCTAGCGGGGGGGGCAATGAGCAGTTCTTC. The rearrangement uses TRBV27 and TRBJ2-1, with 12 bases fitting TRBD2. Germline lookup yields CDR1 MNHEY and CDR2 SMNVEV (reference sequence). Losses at the gene ends were 6 bases for V and 6 bases for J; bases not matched to a gene: 15. CDR3 length equals 18 residues.

This clonotype was counted many times. This chain connects TRBV20-1 to TRBJ1-2; no clear D gene. The CDR3 is 14 amino acids. Deletions cut 3 bases from V and 2 bases from J, with 13 bases between. Germline V gene sequence: CDR1 DFQATT, CDR2 SNEGSKA (reference sequence). CDR3 sequence: CSASARQQNYGYTF. The CDR3 bases are TGCAGTGCTAGCGCCAGGCAACAAAACTATGGCTACACCTTC.